What follows is one TCR beta chain and its context. Antigen unknown. These data come from a study of shared clonotypes between healthy human individuals. As for the study in general: The cohort comprised a couple of women and a few men. Their ages spanned 18 to 49 years.

Deep was the level at which the assay was run. Sequencing used immunoSEQ multiplex PCR; TCRdb keeps in-frame clones, though not all of them. The sample shows around 700,000 clones, less than 85% of them seen only once. Study observations and caveats: Sharing of clonotypes among donors was expected to vary with sequencing depth.

CDR1 and CDR2 (germline): SGHRS, YFSETQ. V dropped 5 bases and J dropped 0; count of bases not matched to a gene: 10. The CDR3 sequence is 16 residues long. The sequencing sample was made of memory CD4+ T cells sorted from blood. Specified subset: CD45RA-negative fraction. This receptor was identified in a woman in her 30s in good health. The V gene is TRBV5-1, the J gene TRBJ2-7, with 8 bases fitting TRBD1. The CDR3 DNA follows: TGCGCCAGCAGTTCCACCGGGACAGGCCTCTCCTACGAGCAGTACTTC. It yields the protein CASSSTGTGLSYEQYF.